The entry below gives a single T cell receptor beta chain sequence along with its context. Its specificity is unknown. This specimen comes from a study of T-cell reconstitution after alpha-beta-depleted transplantation in children. Overall study results and limits: From newly produced T cells came most of the T-cell counts and diversity one year after transplant. Approximately two months post-transplant, alpha-beta T cells reportedly originated from several hundred expanded graft clones.

Trimming took 2 bases from V and 0 from J, leaving 14 bases between them. There are 18 residues in the CDR3. Looked up from germline, CDR1 is MNHEY and CDR2 is SVGEGT. Library preparation (for TCRbeta) was performed with unique molecular identifiers. TCRdb re-derived calls from the PCR reads in MiXCR, one entry per CDR3 protein. This sample has more than 400,000 distinct CDR3 sequences, with about 10% found just once. The sequenced sample was PBMCs, mostly from graft donor cells, obtained 180 days after TCRalphabeta/CD19-depleted stem cell transplant. The chain has TRBV6-2 or TRBV6-3 and TRBJ1-6; D is uncertain. The sequence came from a female patient aged 2 to 10 who had a stem cell transplant for aplastic anemia, so the T cells may come from the graft donor. The CDR3 DNA is TGTGCCAGCAGTTACGAACGGGGAGAAACCTCCTATAATTCACCCCTCCACTTT. This translates into CASSYERGETSYNSPLHF.